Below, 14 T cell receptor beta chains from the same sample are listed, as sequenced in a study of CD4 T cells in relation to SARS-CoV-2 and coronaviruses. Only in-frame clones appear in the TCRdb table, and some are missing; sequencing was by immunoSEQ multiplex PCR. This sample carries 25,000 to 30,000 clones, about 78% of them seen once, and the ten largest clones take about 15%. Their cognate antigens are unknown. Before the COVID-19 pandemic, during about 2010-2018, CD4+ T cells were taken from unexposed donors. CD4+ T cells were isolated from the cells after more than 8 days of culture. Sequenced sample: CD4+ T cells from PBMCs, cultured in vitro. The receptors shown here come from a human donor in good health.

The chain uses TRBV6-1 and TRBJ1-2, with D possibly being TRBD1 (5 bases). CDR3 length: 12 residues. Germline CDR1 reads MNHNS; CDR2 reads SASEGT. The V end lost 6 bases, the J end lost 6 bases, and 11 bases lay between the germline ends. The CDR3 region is CASSPQGDGYTF. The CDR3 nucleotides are TGTGCCAGCAGCCCTCAGGGAGATGGCTACACCTTC.

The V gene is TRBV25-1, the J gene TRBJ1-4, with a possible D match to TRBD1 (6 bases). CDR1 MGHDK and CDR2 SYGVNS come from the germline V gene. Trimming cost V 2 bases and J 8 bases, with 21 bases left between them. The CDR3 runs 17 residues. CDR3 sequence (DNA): TGTGCCAGCAGTGAAGAGGTTTCGACGGGGGGCACCGAAAAACTGTTTTTT. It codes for CASSEEVSTGGTEKLFF.

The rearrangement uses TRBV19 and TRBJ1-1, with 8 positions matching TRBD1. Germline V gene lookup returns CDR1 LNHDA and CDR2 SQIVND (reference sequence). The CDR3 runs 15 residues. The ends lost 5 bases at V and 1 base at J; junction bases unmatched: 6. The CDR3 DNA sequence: TGTGCCAGTAGTGCCAGGGGGCAGGGGAACACTGAAGCTTTCTTT. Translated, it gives CASSARGQGNTEAFF.

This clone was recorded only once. CDR3 residues: CASSIGTSGQETQYF. CDR3 coding DNA: TGTGCCAGCAGCATCGGGACTAGCGGACAAGAGACCCAGTACTTC. This chain uses TRBV11-3 with TRBJ2-5, with 11 nucleotides matching TRBD2. J was trimmed by 2 bases and V by 5 bases; bases with no gene match: 4. CDR1 is SGHNT, CDR2 YENEEA, per germline. This CDR3 has 15 residues.

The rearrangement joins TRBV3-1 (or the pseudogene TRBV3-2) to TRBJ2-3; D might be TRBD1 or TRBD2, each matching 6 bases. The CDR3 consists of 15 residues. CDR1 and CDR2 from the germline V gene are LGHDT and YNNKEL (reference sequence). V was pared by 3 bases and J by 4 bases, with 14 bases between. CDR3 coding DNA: TGTGCCAGCAGCCAGCGGGACATTGCTTCAGATACGCAGTATTTT. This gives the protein CASSQRDIASDTQYF.

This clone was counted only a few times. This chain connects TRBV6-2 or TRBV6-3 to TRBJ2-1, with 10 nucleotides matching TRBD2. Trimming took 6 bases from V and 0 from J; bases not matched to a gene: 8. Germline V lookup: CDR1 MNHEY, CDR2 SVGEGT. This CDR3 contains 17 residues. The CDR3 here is CASSPRTSGTSYNEQFF. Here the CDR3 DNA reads TGTGCCAGCAGCCCTCGGACTAGCGGCACCTCCTACAATGAGCAGTTCTTC.

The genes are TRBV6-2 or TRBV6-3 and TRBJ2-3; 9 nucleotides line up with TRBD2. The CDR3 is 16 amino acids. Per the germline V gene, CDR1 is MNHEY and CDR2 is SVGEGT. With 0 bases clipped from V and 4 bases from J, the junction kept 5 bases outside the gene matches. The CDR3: CASSYSGSGGSDTQYF. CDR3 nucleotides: TGTGCCAGCAGTTACTCGGGTAGCGGGGGATCAGATACGCAGTATTTT.

This chain's CDR3 is CAISEQGATYEQYF. The CDR3 DNA is TGTGCCATCAGCGAACAGGGTGCCACCTACGAGCAGTACTTC. The chain is built from TRBV10-3 and TRBJ2-7; D possibly corresponds to TRBD1 (6 bases). Trimming cost V 6 bases and J 2 bases, with 14 bases left between them. This CDR3 contains 14 residues. CDR1 and CDR2 from the germline V gene are ENHRY and SYGVKD.

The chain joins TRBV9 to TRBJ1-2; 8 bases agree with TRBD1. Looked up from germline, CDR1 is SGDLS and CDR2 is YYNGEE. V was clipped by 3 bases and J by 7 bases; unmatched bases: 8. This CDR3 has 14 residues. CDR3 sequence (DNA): TGTGCCAGCAGCGGGACAGGGACCTTCGGTGGCTACACCTTC. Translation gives CASSGTGTFGGYTF.

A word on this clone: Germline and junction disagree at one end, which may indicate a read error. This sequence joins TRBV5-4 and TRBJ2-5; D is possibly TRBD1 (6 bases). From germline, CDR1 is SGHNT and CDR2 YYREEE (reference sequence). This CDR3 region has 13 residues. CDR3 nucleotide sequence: TGTGCCAGCAGGTTGGACAGACAAGAGACCCAGTACTTC. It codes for CASRLDRQETQYF.

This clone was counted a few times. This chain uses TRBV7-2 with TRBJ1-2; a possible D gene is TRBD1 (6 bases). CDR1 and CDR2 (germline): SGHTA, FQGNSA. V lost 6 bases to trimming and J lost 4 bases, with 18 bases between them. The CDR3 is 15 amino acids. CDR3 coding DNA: TGTGCCAGCAGTCCGAGGGAGGGGGGGGCCTATGGCTACACCTTC. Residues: CASSPREGGAYGYTF.

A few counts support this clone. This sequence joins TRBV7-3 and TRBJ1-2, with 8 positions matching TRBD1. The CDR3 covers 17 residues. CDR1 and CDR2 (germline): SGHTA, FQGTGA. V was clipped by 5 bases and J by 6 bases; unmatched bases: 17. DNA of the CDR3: TGTGCCAGCAGCCCAAGGGCCCCAGTTGCAGGGGGCAATGGCTACACCTTC. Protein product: CASSPRAPVAGGNGYTF.

The chain's CDR3 is CASSQITSASGANVLTF. CDR3 DNA sequence: TGTGCCAGCAGCCAAATCACATCCGCCTCTGGGGCCAACGTCCTGACTTTC. V gene TRBV3-1 (or the pseudogene TRBV3-2) combines with J gene TRBJ2-6; no reliable D call. The CDR3 has 17 residues. V dropped 2 bases and J dropped 0 bases, with 11 bases sitting between them. Germline CDR1 reads LGHDT; CDR2 reads YNNKEL (reference sequence).

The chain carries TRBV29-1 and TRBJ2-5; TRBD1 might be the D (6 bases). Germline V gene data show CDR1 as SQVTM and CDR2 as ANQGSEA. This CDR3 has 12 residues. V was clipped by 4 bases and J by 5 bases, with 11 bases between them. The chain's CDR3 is CSVAQGGETQYF. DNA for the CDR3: TGCAGCGTTGCACAGGGTGGGGAGACCCAGTACTTC.